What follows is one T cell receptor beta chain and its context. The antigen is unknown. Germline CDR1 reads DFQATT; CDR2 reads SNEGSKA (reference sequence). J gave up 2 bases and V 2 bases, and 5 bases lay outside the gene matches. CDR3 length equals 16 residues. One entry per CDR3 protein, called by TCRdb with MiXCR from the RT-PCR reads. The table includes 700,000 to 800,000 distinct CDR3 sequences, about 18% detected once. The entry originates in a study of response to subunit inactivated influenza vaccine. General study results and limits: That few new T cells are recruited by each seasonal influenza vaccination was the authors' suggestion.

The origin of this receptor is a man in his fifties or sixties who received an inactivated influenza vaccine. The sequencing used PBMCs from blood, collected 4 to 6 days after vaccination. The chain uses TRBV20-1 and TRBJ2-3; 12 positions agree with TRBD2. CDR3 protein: CSARSGLAGLTDTQYF. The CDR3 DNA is TGCAGTGCTAGATCCGGACTAGCGGGGCTCACAGATACGCAGTATTTT.